This T cell receptor (beta chain) was recovered during a study of technical replicates of blood from several donors. V gave up 5 bases and J gave up 4 bases, with 12 bases separating them. The CDR3 is 14 residues long. The germline CDR1 and CDR2 sequences are MNHEY and SVGAGI. The method was immunoSEQ multiplex PCR; TCRdb's version includes in-frame clones alone and lacks a portion of them. Of approximately 82,000 clones in the sample, roughly 94% were seen once. Sequencing was done on a sample of T cells isolated from PBMCs. This clonotype was sampled from a human donor in good health. The chain combines TRBV6-5 with TRBJ2-1, with D maybe TRBD2 (5 bases). This CDR3 is CASSTGEAYNEQFF. The CDR3 nucleotides read TGTGCCAGCAGTACCGGGGAAGCGTACAATGAGCAGTTCTTC.